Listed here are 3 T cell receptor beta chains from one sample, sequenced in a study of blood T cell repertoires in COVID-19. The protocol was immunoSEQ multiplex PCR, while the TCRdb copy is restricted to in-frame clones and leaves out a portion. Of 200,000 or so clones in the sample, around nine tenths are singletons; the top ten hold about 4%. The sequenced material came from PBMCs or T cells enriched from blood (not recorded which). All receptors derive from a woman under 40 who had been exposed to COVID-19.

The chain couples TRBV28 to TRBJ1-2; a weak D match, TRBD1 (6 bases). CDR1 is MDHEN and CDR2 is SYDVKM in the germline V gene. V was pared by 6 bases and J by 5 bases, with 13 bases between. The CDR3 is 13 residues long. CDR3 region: CASSKGERYGYTF. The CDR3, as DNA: TGTGCCAGCAGCAAGGGGGAAAGATATGGCTACACCTTC.

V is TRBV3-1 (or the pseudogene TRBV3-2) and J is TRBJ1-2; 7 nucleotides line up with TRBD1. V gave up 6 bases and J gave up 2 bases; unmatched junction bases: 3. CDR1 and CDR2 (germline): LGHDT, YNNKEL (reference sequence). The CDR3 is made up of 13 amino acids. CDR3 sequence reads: CASRGGQNYGYTF. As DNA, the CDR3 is TGTGCCAGCAGGGGGGGACAGAACTATGGCTACACCTTC.

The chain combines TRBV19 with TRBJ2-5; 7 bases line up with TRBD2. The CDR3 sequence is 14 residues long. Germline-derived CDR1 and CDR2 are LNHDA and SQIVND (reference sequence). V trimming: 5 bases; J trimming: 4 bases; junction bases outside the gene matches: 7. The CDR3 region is CASSSRTGGETQYF. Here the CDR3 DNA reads TGTGCCAGTAGTTCACGGACGGGGGGAGAGACCCAGTACTTC.